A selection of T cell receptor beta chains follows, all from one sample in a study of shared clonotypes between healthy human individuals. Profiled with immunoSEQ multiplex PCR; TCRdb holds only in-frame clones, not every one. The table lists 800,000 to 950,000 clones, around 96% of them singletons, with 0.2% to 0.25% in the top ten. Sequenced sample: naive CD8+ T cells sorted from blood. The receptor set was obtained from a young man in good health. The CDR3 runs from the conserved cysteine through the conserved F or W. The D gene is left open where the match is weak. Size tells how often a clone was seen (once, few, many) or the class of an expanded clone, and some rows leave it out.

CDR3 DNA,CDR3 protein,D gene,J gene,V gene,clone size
TGCGCCAGCAGCTTGGAGCGCGGGGGGTACAATGAGCAGTTCTTC,CASSLERGGYNEQFF,TRBD2,TRBJ2-1,TRBV5-1,NA
TGTGCCAGCAGCATTTACGGACTAGCGGGAGGAAGCGATGAGCAGTTCTTC,CASSIYGLAGGSDEQFF,TRBD2,TRBJ2-1,TRBV9,NA
TGTGCCACCAGCAGAGGGACAGGAAGGGTGACATACAATGAGCAGTTCTTC,CATSRGTGRVTYNEQFF,TRBD1,TRBJ2-1,TRBV15,NA
TGTGCCAGCAGCTTGGGGTGGGGACAGGGAGGCGAGCAGTACTTC,CASSLGWGQGGEQYF,TRBD1,TRBJ2-7,TRBV5-5,NA
TGTGCCAGCAGCTCCGACAGCTACTACGAGCAGTACTTC,CASSSDSYYEQYF,NA,TRBJ2-7,TRBV11-2,NA
TGTGCCAGCCGAGGGCAGACCGGGGAGCTGTTTTTT,CASRGQTGELFF,NA,TRBJ2-2,TRBV18,NA
TGTGCCAGCAGTGAACCTAGCCTCAATGAGCAGTTCTTC,CASSEPSLNEQFF,NA,TRBJ2-1,TRBV6-1,once
TGTGCCAGCAGCCAAGAGCGGGTTAGGTGGTCTCAGTTCTTC,CASSQERVRWSQFF,NA,TRBJ2-1,TRBV7-8,NA
TGCAGCATAGTACAGGGGGCGTTCCCAGATACGCAGTATTTT,CSIVQGAFPDTQYF,TRBD1,TRBJ2-3,TRBV29-1,NA
TGCAGCGTTGAACTCGACGATAGGTACGAGCAGTACTTC,CSVELDDRYEQYF,NA,TRBJ2-7,TRBV29-1,NA
TGTGCCAGCAGACCGCGGGACTCAACGCCCTACGAGCAGTACTTC,CASRPRDSTPYEQYF,NA,TRBJ2-7,TRBV6-5,NA
TGCGCCAGCAGCTTGGAGTTAGGCGAGCAGTACTTC,CASSLELGEQYF,NA,TRBJ2-7,TRBV5-1,NA